This paragraph reports one TCR beta chain. The germline CDR1 and CDR2 sequences are KGHSH and LQKENI. The CDR3 spans 16 residues. After removal of 2 bases from V and 5 bases from J, the junction contained 10 bases not matched to a gene. The sample is drawn from a study of blood T cell repertoires in COVID-19. Study-level background: Samples representing acute and convalescent COVID-19 were sourced from the United States, Italy and Spain.

Repertoires were generated with immunoSEQ multiplex PCR, while TCRdb's copy carries only in-frame clones and drops some. This sample carries about 70,000 clones, roughly nine tenths of them seen once, and the ten largest clones take approximately 2.8%. This receptor was taken from a man between 45 and 60 years old with COVID-19, enrolled during active disease. Sequencing was performed on peripheral blood. The chain links TRBV18 to TRBJ1-1, with 8 bases fitting TRBD1. This chain's CDR3 is CASSPEAGGVGTEAFF. The CDR3 coding sequence is TGTGCCAGCTCACCAGAGGCAGGGGGCGTCGGTACTGAAGCTTTCTTT. The full variable domain, completed using reference TRBV18 and TRBJ1-1, is NAGVMQNPRHLVRRRGQEARLRCSPMKGHSHVYWYRQLPEEGLKFMVYLQKENIIDESGMPKERFSAEFPKEGPSILRIQQVVRGDSAAYFCASSPEAGGVGTEAFFGQGTRLTVV.